This T cell receptor (beta chain) was observed in a study of T cells in tuberculosis. Per the germline V gene, CDR1 is SGHDT and CDR2 is YYEEEE. The CDR3 contains 14 residues. Trimming pared 3 bases from V and 1 base from J, leaving 10 bases between. Clones were read by immunoSEQ multiplex PCR, and TCRdb kept only the in-frame ones, dropping some. Among 30,000 or so clones listed, 90% were seen once. The rearrangement links TRBV5-6 to TRBJ1-1; D is possibly TRBD1 (5 bases). The receptor comes from a donor between 10 and 35 years old with latent tuberculosis or without tuberculosis infection. The specimen sequenced was PBMCs. This CDR3 is CASSWGGANTEAFF. CDR3 bases: TGTGCCAGCAGCTGGGGAGGGGCGAACACTGAAGCTTTCTTT.